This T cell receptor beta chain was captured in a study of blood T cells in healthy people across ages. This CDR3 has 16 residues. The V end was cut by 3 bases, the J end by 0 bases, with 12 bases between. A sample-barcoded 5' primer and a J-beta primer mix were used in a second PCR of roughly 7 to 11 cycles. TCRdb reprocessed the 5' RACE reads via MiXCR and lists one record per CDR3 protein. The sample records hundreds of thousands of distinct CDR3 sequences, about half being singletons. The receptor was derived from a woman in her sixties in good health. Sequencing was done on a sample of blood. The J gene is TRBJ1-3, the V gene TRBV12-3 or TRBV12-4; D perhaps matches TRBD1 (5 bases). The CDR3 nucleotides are TGTGCCAGCAGTTTGCGGGGGTTAAGCTCTGGAAACACCATATATTTT. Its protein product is CASSLRGLSSGNTIYF.